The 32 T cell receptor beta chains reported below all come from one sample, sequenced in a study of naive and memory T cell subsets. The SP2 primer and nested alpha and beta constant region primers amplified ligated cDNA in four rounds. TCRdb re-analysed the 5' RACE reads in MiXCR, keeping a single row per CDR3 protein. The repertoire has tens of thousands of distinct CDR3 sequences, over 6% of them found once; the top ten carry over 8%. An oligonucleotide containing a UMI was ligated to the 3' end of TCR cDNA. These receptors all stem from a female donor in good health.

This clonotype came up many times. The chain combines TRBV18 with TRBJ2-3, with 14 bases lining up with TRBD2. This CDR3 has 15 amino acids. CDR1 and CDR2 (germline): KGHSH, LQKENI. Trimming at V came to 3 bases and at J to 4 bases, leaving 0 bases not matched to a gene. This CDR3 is CASSPGLAGADTQYF. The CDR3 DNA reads TGTGCCAGCTCACCGGGACTAGCGGGGGCAGATACGCAGTATTTT.

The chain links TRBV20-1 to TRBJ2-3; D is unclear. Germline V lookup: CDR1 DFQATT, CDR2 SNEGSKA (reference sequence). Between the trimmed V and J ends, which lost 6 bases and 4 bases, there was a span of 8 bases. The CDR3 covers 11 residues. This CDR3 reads CSALRADTQYF. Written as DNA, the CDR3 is TGCAGTGCCCTTCGGGCAGATACGCAGTATTTT.

The CDR3 DNA follows: TGTGCCAGCAGTAAAAGCCTGGGGAATACGAACACCGGGGAGCTGTTTTTT. Amino acids: CASSKSLGNTNTGELFF. This sequence joins TRBV25-1 and TRBJ2-2; D not resolved. V lost 5 bases, J lost 0 bases, and 16 bases lay in between. CDR1 and CDR2 (germline): MGHDK, SYGVNS. The length of the CDR3 is 17 residues.

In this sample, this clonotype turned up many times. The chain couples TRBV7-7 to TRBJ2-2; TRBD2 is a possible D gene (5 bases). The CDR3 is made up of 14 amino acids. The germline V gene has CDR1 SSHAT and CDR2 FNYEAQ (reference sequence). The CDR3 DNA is TGTGCTAGCGCTGGTCCGCTAAACACCGGGGAGCTGTTTTTT. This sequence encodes CASAGPLNTGELFF.

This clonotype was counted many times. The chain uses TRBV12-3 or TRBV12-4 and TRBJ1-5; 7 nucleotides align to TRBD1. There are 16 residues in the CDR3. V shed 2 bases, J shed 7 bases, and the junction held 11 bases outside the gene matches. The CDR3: CASSLYPRQGEQPQHF. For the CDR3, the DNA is TGTGCCAGCAGTTTATACCCTCGACAGGGAGAGCAGCCCCAGCATTTT.

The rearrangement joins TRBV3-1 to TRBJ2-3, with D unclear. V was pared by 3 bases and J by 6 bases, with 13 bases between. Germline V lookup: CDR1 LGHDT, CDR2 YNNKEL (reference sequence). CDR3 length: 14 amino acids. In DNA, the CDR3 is TGTGCCAGCAGCCAGAGTCCCAGCCGGGATACGCAGTATTTT. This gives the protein CASSQSPSRDTQYF.

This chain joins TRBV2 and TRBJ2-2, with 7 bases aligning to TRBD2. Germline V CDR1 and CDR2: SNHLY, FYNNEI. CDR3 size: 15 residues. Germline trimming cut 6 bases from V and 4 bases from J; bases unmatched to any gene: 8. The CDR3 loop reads CASSMTSMGTGELFF. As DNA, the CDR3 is TGTGCCAGCAGCATGACTAGCATGGGCACCGGGGAGCTGTTTTTT.

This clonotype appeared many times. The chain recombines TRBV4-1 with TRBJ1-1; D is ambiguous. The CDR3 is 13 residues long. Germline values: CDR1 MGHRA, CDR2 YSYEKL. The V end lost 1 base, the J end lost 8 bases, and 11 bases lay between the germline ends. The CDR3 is CASSQGLYIEAFF. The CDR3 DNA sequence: TGCGCCAGCAGCCAAGGTCTTTATATAGAAGCTTTCTTT.

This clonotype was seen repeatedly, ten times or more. CDR3 protein: CASSQGYGEAYTEAFF. Written as DNA, the CDR3 is TGTGCCAGCAGCCAAGGGTATGGAGAGGCGTACACTGAAGCTTTCTTT. The chain joins TRBV4-2 to TRBJ1-1; D is unclear. The ends were cut back, 1 base at V and 3 bases at J, with 15 bases in the middle. Germline V gene lookup returns CDR1 LGHNA and CDR2 YNFKEQ. The CDR3 consists of 16 residues.

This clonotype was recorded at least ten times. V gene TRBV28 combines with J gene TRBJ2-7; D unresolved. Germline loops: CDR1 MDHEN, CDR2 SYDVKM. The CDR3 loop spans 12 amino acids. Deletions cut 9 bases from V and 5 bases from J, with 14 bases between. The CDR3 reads CASASPFDEQYF. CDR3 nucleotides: TGTGCCAGTGCCTCGCCTTTCGACGAGCAGTACTTC.

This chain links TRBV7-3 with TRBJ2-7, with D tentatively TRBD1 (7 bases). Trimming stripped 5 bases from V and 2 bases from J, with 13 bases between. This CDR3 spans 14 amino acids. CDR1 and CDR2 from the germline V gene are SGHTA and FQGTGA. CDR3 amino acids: CASSLGGGAYEQYF. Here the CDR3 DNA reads TGTGCCAGCAGCCTAGGGGGCGGGGCCTACGAGCAGTACTTC.

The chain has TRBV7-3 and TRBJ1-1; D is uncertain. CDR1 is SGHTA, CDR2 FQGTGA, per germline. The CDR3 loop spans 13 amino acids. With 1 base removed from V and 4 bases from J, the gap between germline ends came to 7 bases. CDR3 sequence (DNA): TGTGCCAGCAGCTTAATGCGGGGCACTGAAGCTTTCTTT. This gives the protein CASSLMRGTEAFF.

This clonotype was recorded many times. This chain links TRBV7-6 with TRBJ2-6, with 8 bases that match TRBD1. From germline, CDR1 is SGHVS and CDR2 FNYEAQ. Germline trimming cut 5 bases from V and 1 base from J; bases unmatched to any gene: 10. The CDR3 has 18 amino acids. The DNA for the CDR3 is TGTGCCAGCAGCCTCAGGGGACAGGAGACTTCTGGGGCCAACGTCCTGACTTTC. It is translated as CASSLRGQETSGANVLTF.

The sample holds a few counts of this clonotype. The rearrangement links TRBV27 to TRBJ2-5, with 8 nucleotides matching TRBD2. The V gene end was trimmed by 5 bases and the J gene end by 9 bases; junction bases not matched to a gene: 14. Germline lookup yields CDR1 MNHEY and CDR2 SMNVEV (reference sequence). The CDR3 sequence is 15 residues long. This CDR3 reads CASSPAGGGPGPQYF. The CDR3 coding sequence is TGTGCCAGCAGTCCTGCTGGCGGGGGGCCCGGACCCCAGTACTTC.

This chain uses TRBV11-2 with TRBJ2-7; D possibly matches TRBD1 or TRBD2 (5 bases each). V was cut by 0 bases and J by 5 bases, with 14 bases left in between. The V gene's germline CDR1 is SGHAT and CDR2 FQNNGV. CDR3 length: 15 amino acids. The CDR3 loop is CASSLEPRPGHEQYF. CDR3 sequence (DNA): TGTGCCAGCAGCTTAGAACCTAGGCCGGGGCACGAGCAGTACTTC.

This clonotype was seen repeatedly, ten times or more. CDR3 DNA sequence: TGTGCTAGTTCCCCGCGTAACGGGCACACTGAAGCTTTCTTT. Translating it yields CASSPRNGHTEAFF. The chain couples TRBV12-5 to TRBJ1-1; D is uncertain. This CDR3 is 14 amino acids long. Between the trimmed V and J ends, which lost 8 bases and 3 bases, there was a span of 16 bases. Germline V gene lookup returns CDR1 LGHNT and CDR2 FRNRAP.

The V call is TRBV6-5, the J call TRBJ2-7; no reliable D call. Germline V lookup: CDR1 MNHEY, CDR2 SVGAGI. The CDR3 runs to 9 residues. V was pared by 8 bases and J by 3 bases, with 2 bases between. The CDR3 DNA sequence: TGTGCCAGCGTCTACGAGCAGTACTTC. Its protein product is CASVYEQYF.

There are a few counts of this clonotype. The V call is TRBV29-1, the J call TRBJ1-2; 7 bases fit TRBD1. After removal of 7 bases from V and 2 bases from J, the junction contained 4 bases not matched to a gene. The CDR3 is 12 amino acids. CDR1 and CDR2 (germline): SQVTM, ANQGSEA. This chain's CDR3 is CSGGQRNYGYTF. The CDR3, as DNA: TGCAGCGGGGGACAGCGGAACTATGGCTACACCTTC.

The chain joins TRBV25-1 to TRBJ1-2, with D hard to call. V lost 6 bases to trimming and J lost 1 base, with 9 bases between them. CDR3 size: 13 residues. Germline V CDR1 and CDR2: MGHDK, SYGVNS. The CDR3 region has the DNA TGTGCCAGCAGGGGGAGCCGTAACTATGGCTACACCTTC. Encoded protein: CASRGSRNYGYTF.

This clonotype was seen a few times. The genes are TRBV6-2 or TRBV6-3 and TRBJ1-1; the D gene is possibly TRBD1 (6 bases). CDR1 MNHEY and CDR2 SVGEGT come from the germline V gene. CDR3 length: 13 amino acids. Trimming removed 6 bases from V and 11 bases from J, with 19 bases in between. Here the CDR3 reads CASSPPGARGAFF. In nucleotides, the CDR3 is TGTGCCAGCAGCCCCCCGGGGGCGCGAGGGGCTTTCTTT.

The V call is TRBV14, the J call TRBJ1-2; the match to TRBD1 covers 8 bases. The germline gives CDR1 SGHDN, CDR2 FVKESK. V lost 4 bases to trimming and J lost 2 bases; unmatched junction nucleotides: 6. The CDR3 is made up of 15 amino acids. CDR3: CASSPWTGRNYGYTF. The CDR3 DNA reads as TGTGCCAGCAGCCCCTGGACAGGGAGGAACTATGGCTACACCTTC. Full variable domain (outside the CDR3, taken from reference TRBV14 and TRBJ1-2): EAGVTQFPSHSVIEKGQTVTLRCDPISGHDNLYWYRRVMGKEIKFLLHFVKESKQDESGMPNNRFLAERTGGTYSTLKVQPAELEDSGVYFCASSPWTGRNYGYTFGSGTRLTVV.

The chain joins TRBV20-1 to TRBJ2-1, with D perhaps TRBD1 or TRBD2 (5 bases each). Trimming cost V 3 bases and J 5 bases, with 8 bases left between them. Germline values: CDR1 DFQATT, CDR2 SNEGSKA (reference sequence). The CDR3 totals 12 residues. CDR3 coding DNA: TGCAGTGCTAGGGGACGACACAATGAGCAGTTCTTC. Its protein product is CSARGRHNEQFF.

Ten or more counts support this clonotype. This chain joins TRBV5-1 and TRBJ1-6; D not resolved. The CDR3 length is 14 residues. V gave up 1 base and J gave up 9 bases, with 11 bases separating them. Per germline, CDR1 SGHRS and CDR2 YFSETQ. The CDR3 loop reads CASSLTLRSSPLHF. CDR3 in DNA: TGCGCCAGCAGCTTGACTCTCCGGTCTTCACCCCTCCACTTT.

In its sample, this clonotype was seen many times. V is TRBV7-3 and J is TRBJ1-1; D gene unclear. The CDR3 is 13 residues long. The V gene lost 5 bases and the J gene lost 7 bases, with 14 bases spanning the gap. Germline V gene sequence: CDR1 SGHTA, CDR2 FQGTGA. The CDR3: CASSPSGGIEAFF. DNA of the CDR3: TGTGCCAGCAGCCCCTCAGGAGGGATTGAAGCTTTCTTT.

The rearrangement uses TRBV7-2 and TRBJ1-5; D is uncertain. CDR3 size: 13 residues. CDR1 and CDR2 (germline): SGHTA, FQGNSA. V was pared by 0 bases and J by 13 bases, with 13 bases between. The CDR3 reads CASSLAQRTPQHF. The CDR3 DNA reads TGTGCCAGCAGCTTAGCGCAGCGGACCCCACAGCATTTT.

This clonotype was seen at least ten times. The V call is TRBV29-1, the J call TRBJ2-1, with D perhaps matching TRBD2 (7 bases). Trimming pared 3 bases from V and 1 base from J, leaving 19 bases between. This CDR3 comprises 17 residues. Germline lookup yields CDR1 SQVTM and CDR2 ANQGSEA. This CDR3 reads CSVDRLLGGTSYNEQFF. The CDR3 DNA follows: TGCAGCGTTGATAGGTTACTCGGGGGGACATCCTACAATGAGCAGTTCTTC.

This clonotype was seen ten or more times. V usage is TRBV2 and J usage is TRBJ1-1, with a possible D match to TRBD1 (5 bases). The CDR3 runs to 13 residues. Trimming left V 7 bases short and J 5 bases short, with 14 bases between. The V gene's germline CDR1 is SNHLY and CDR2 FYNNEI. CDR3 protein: CASTGGAGTEAFF. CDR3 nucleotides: TGTGCCAGCACAGGCGGGGCGGGTACTGAAGCTTTCTTT.

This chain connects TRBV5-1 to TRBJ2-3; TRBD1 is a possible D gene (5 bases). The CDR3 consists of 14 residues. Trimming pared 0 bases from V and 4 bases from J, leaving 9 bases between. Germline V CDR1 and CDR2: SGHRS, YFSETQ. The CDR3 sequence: CASSLVGAADTQYF. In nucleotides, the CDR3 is TGCGCCAGCAGCTTGGTTGGGGCGGCAGATACGCAGTATTTT.

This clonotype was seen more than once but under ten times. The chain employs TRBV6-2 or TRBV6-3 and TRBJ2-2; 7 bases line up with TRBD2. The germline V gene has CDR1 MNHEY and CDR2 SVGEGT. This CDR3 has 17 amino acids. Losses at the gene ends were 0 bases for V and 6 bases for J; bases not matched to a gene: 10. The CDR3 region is CASSYSGALRGSGELFF. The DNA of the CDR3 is TGTGCCAGCAGTTACTCGGGAGCGTTGCGGGGGTCCGGGGAGCTGTTTTTT.

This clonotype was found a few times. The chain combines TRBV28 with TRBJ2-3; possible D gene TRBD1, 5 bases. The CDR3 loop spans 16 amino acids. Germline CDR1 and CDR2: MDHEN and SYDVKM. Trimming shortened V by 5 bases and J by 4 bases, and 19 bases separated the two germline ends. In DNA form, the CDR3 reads TGTGCCAGCAGTACCCCTCGGCAGGGTGTCGCAGATACGCAGTATTTT. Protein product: CASSTPRQGVADTQYF. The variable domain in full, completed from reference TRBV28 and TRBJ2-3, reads DVKVTQSSRYLVKRTGEKVFLECVQDMDHENMFWYRQDPGLGLRLIYFSYDVKMKEKGDIPEGYSVSREKKERFSLILESASTNQTSMYLCASSTPRQGVADTQYFGPGTRLTVL.

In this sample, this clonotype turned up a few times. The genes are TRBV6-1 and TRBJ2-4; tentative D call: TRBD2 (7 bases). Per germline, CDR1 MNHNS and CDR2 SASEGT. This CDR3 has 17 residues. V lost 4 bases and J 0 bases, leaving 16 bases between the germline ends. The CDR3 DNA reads TGTGCCAGCAGTGCTAGGGGGGGTTCGATAGCCAAAAACATTCAGTACTTC. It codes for CASSARGGSIAKNIQYF.

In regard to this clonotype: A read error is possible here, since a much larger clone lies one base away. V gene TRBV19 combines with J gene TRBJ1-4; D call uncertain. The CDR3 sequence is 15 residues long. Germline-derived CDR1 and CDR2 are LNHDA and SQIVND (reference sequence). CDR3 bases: TGTGTCAGTAGCGATATCAGGCCTCCGAATGAAAAACTGTTTTTT. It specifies CVSSDIRPPNEKLFF. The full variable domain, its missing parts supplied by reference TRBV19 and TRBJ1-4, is DGGITQSPKYLFRKEGQNVTLSCEQNLNHDAMYWYRQDPGQGLRLIYYSQIVNDFQKGDIAEGYSVSREKKESFPLTVTSAQKNPTAFYLCVSSDIRPPNEKLFFGSGTQLSVL.